These 25 T cell receptor beta chains were sequenced from one sample in a study of T-cell memory formation after mild COVID-19. TCRdb ran MiXCR on the 5' RACE reads and lists one entry per CDR3 protein. Of fewer than 350,000 distinct CDR3 sequences in the sample, 15% to 20% were seen once. The sequenced material came from PBMCs or a T cell subset sorted from them (not recorded which). Source of these receptors: a young man who had mild COVID-19 (a few samples of this study predate the infection). Cell type and time point are not known.

This clonotype was seen more than once but under ten times. The chain employs TRBV21-1 and TRBJ2-5; the tabulated D call, TRBD2, remains unverified against the DNA. TRBV21-1 has pseudogene status. There are 16 residues in the CDR3. The CDR3 DNA sequence: TGTGCCAGCAGCACCCGGACTAGCGGGGGAAACGAGACCCAGTACTTC. It translates to CASSTRTSGGNETQYF.

V and J are TRBV10-2 and TRBJ1-1, with TRBD1 as a possible D gene (5 bases). The CDR3 is made up of 13 amino acids. Germline V gene data show CDR1 as WSHSY and CDR2 as SAAADI. With 2 bases removed from V and 1 base from J, the gap between germline ends came to 5 bases. In DNA form, the CDR3 reads TGCGCCAGCAGTGAGACAGGGAACACTGAAGCTTTCTTT. Protein product: CASSETGNTEAFF.

This clonotype was counted ten times or more. The rearrangement joins TRBV19 to TRBJ2-2; TRBD1 matches at 8 bases. The germline gives CDR1 LNHDA, CDR2 SQIVND (reference sequence). V dropped 0 bases and J dropped 7; count of bases not matched to a gene: 4. The CDR3 is 15 amino acids. The CDR3 sequence: CASSIEDRVNGELFF. In DNA, the CDR3 is TGTGCCAGTAGTATAGAGGACAGGGTAAACGGGGAGCTGTTTTTT.

The chain's CDR3 is CSARAPGDYGYTF. The CDR3 coding sequence is TGCAGTGCTAGAGCCCCAGGGGACTATGGCTACACCTTC. The chain joins TRBV20-1 to TRBJ1-2, with D possibly TRBD1 on 6 matching bases. The germline V and J ends were trimmed by 1 base and 3 bases, with 9 bases remaining between them. Germline CDR1 reads DFQATT; CDR2 reads SNEGSKA (reference sequence). CDR3 length: 13 residues.

The chain joins TRBV5-1 to TRBJ2-7, with 9 bases identical to TRBD1. The V gene's germline CDR1 is SGHRS and CDR2 YFSETQ. The length of the CDR3 is 18 residues. V gave up 1 base and J gave up 11 bases; unmatched junction bases: 22. CDR3 in amino acids: CASSLMILGTGGPKDEYF. CDR3 DNA: TGCGCCAGCAGCTTGATGATCTTGGGAACAGGGGGCCCCAAGGATGAGTACTTC.

This clonotype showed up just a few times. The chain links TRBV6-6 to TRBJ2-7; D tentatively fits TRBD1 or TRBD2 (5 bases each). Per germline, CDR1 MNHNY and CDR2 SVGAGI (reference sequence). CDR3 length equals 11 residues. Trimming shortened V by 0 bases and J by 8 bases, and 5 bases separated the two germline ends. This CDR3 reads CASSYSGQQYF. CDR3 coding DNA: TGTGCCAGCAGTTACTCGGGACAGCAGTACTTC.

V usage is TRBV5-1 and J usage is TRBJ2-3; D possibly corresponds to TRBD1 (5 bases). Germline values: CDR1 SGHRS, CDR2 YFSETQ. This CDR3 is built from 14 residues. V lost 5 bases and J lost 0, with 10 bases in between. The CDR3 is CASRQEQSTDTQYF. CDR3 sequence (DNA): TGCGCCAGCAGACAGGAGCAAAGCACAGATACGCAGTATTTT.

This clonotype turned up a few times. This chain uses TRBV4-3 with TRBJ1-2; the D gene is possibly TRBD1 (6 bases). The CDR3 covers 13 residues. Germline V gene lookup returns CDR1 LGHNA and CDR2 YSLEER. V gave up 1 base and J gave up 8 bases, with 11 bases separating them. The CDR3 protein is CASSQVDRRGYTF. The CDR3 bases are TGCGCCAGCAGCCAAGTGGACAGACGCGGCTACACCTTC.

This clonotype was found a few times. The chain links TRBV18 to TRBJ2-5; D ambiguous. CDR3 length equals 13 residues. Between the trimmed V and J ends, which lost 6 bases and 2 bases, there was a span of 10 bases. CDR1 KGHSH and CDR2 LQKENI come from the germline V gene. CDR3: CASSRQDQETQYF. The CDR3, as DNA: TGTGCCAGCTCCCGTCAGGATCAAGAGACCCAGTACTTC.

The chain couples TRBV4-2 to TRBJ2-5; 11 bases align to TRBD2. The CDR3 length is 15 residues. The J segment lost 6 bases and the V segment lost 1 base, leaving 4 bases of the junction unmatched. Per the germline V gene, CDR1 is LGHNA and CDR2 is YNFKEQ. CDR3 bases: TGTGCCAGCAGCCAAGTAGCGGGGGGGTCGAAGACCCAGTACTTC. This gives the protein CASSQVAGGSKTQYF.

The chain carries TRBV12-3 or TRBV12-4 and TRBJ2-2; no clear D. The CDR3 extends over 13 amino acids. The germline V and J ends were trimmed by 4 bases and 8 bases, with 11 bases remaining between them. The CDR3 nucleotides read TGTGCCAGCAGTTCCTACCCCCCGGGGGAGCTGTTTTTT. This encodes CASSSYPPGELFF.

This clonotype was seen only once. The rearrangement uses TRBV24-1 and TRBJ2-2, with TRBD1 as a possible D gene (6 bases). CDR3 length equals 14 residues. Germline V CDR1 and CDR2: KGHDR, SFDVKD. Trimming removed 5 bases at V and 6 bases at J, with 12 bases between. CDR3 protein: CATSAGQWAGELFF. In DNA, the CDR3 is TGTGCCACCAGTGCCGGACAGTGGGCCGGGGAGCTGTTTTTT.

A few counts support this clonotype. The J gene is TRBJ2-3, the V gene TRBV10-3; D tentatively fits TRBD1 or TRBD2 (5 bases each). This CDR3 has 13 residues. Trimming cost V 7 bases and J 2 bases, with 10 bases left between them. The germline gives CDR1 ENHRY, CDR2 SYGVKD. The CDR3 loop reads CAIKGTYTDTQYF. Written as DNA, the CDR3 is TGTGCCATCAAGGGGACGTACACAGATACGCAGTATTTT.

The chain employs TRBV5-1 and TRBJ1-1; D ambiguous. Germline V gene data show CDR1 as SGHRS and CDR2 as YFSETQ. The CDR3 spans 16 residues. The ends were cut back, 6 bases at V and 1 base at J, with 19 bases in the middle. CDR3 region: CASTVDGARTNTEAFF. In DNA form, the CDR3 reads TGCGCCAGCACCGTAGACGGAGCAAGGACGAACACTGAAGCTTTCTTT.

The CDR3 loop is CASGVDRGEVGTF. CDR3 DNA sequence: TGTGCCAGCGGGGTCGACAGGGGGGAAGTTGGCACCTTC. The chain combines TRBV6-1 with TRBJ1-2; 9 bases are a match to TRBD1. This CDR3 has 13 residues. Germline V gene lookup returns CDR1 MNHNS and CDR2 SASEGT. V was pared by 8 bases and J by 13 bases, with 14 bases of the junction left unmatched.

The chain is built from TRBV24-1 and TRBJ1-2; no reliable D call. CDR1 is KGHDR and CDR2 is SFDVKD in the germline V gene. V was cut by 0 bases and J by 11 bases, with 3 bases left in between. This CDR3 region has 10 residues. CDR3 protein: CATSDLGYTF. The CDR3 coding sequence is TGTGCCACCAGTGATTTGGGTTACACCTTC.

The rearrangement links TRBV28 to TRBJ2-3; D may be TRBD1 or TRBD2 (7 bases each). The germline CDR1 and CDR2 sequences are MDHEN and SYDVKM. V was pared by 5 bases and J by 6 bases, with 18 bases between. The CDR3 has 15 amino acids. CDR3 sequence (DNA): TGTGCCAGCAGTGCGCCAGGGGGAGGGGTGGATACGCAGTATTTT. This sequence encodes CASSAPGGGVDTQYF.

The V gene is TRBV7-2, the J gene TRBJ1-3, with D perhaps TRBD1 (5 bases). The CDR3 sequence is 11 residues long. CDR1 is SGHTA and CDR2 is FQGNSA in the germline V gene. The CDR3: CGVRARNTIYF. The DNA of the CDR3 is TGTGGGGTCAGGGCCAGAAACACCATATATTTT.

This clonotype was found a few times. V and J are TRBV6-2 or TRBV6-3 and TRBJ2-7, with D maybe TRBD2 (5 bases). The V end lost 6 bases, the J end lost 1 base, and 13 bases lay between the germline ends. The CDR3 sequence is 14 residues long. From germline, CDR1 is MNHEY and CDR2 SVGEGT. CDR3 nucleotides: TGTGCCAGCAGACAACAACTAGTTTCCTACGAGCAGTACTTC. Residues: CASRQQLVSYEQYF.

This chain's CDR3 is CASSPGQANNEQFF. DNA of the CDR3: TGTGCCAGCAGCCCGGGACAGGCTAACAATGAGCAGTTCTTC. The J gene is TRBJ2-1, the V gene TRBV7-2; TRBD1 aligns across 8 bases. The CDR3 consists of 14 residues. V trimming: 5 bases; J trimming: 5 bases; junction bases outside the gene matches: 5. The germline gives CDR1 SGHTA, CDR2 FQGNSA. The complete variable domain, with remaining parts taken from reference TRBV7-2 and TRBJ2-1, reads GAGVSQSPSNKVTEKGKDVELRCDPISGHTALYWYRQSLGQGLEFLIYFQGNSAPDKSGLPSDRFSAERTGGSVSTLTIQRTQQEDSAVYLCASSPGQANNEQFFGPGTRLTVL.

V and J are TRBV4-2 and TRBJ1-4; D is unclear. Trimming shortened V by 4 bases and J by 0 bases, and 9 bases separated the two germline ends. CDR3 length equals 15 residues. The germline V gene has CDR1 LGHNA and CDR2 YNFKEQ. The CDR3 sequence is CASSRNDATNEKLFF. CDR3 in DNA: TGTGCCAGCAGCCGCAATGATGCAACTAATGAAAAACTGTTTTTT.

The chain employs TRBV9 and TRBJ2-3; D ambiguous. CDR1 and CDR2 from the germline V gene are SGDLS and YYNGEE. V was pared by 1 base and J by 1 base, with 7 bases between. The CDR3 has 14 amino acids. The CDR3 region is CASSVQTGTDTQYF. Here the CDR3 DNA reads TGTGCCAGCAGCGTACAGACCGGCACAGATACGCAGTATTTT.

V gene TRBV6-2 or TRBV6-3 combines with J gene TRBJ1-6; 7 bases line up with TRBD1. The CDR3 sequence is 13 residues long. With V trimmed by 6 bases and J by 7 bases, 3 bases remained unmatched. Germline V CDR1 and CDR2: MNHEY, SVGEGT. The CDR3 region is CASRPQGNSPLHF. CDR3 nucleotides: TGTGCCAGCAGGCCACAGGGGAATTCACCCCTCCACTTT.

In the case of this clonotype: Germline and junction disagree at one end, which may indicate a read error. The chain is built from TRBV20-1 and TRBJ1-1; tentatively, D is TRBD1 (5 bases). The germline gives CDR1 DFQATT, CDR2 SNEGSKA (reference sequence). This CDR3 has 16 amino acids. The CDR3 loop is CSDRDLGDSMNTEAFF. CDR3 nucleotides: TGCAGTGATAGAGATCTGGGCGACAGCATGAACACTGAAGCTTTCTTT.

This clonotype was found many times. The chain combines TRBV7-2 with TRBJ2-7, with D uncertain. Germline assignment: CDR1 SGHTA and CDR2 FQGNSA. Trimming cost V 5 bases and J 9 bases, with 17 bases left between them. This CDR3 is 13 amino acids long. The CDR3 bases are TGTGCCAGCAGCCCACGGGCGTTTTTCGGGCAGTACTTC. Encoded protein: CASSPRAFFGQYF.